A selection of T cell receptor beta chains follows, all from one sample in a study of blood T cell repertoires in COVID-19. Generated by immunoSEQ multiplex PCR, the TCRdb table keeps only in-frame clones and is missing some. The sample comprises under 250,000 clones, approximately 89% of which are singletons, and 1.5% to 2% rests with the top ten. The source material was peripheral blood. The receptors shown here come from a woman in her fifties or sixties who had recovered from COVID-19. The CDR3 runs from the conserved cysteine through the conserved F or W. D genes are given only for firm matches. The size field is filled for only some rows; it gives once, few, many or a size class.

>.|15|TRBV19|TRBJ1-5|.
TGTGCCAGTAGTATAGATCGTAGGGGCAGGGAGCCCCAGCATTTT
CASSIDRRGREPQHF
>.|17|TRBV27|TRBJ2-3|.
TGTGCCAGCAGTCGGATCGGCGGCAGGGGAAGGGCAGATACGCAGTATTTT
CASSRIGGRGRADTQYF
>TRBD2|16|TRBV4-3|TRBJ2-3|once
TGCGCCAGCAGCCAAGTAGCGGGGGCCACCACAGATACGCAGTATTTT
CASSQVAGATTDTQYF
>.|15|TRBV7-2|TRBJ2-3|.
TGTGCCAGCAGCTTAGATGCCGGGGTGTTAGATACGCAGTATTTT
CASSLDAGVLDTQYF
>.|15|TRBV5-4|TRBJ2-2|.
TGTGCCAGCAGCGAAACAAGACTAAACACCGGGGAGCTGTTTTTT
CASSETRLNTGELFF
>TRBD1|15|TRBV5-1|TRBJ2-3|.
TGCGCCAGCAGCCGCGAGGGACAGGGGACAGATACGCAGTATTTT
CASSREGQGTDTQYF
>TRBD2|13|TRBV24-1|TRBJ2-2|.
TGTGCCACCTACGGGACTAGCTCCGGGGAGCTGTTTTTT
CATYGTSSGELFF
>.|14|TRBV18|TRBJ1-1|.
TGTGCCAGCTCACCCCTTTCTGGCGGACTTGAAGCTTTCTTT
CASSPLSGGLEAFF
>TRBD1|12|TRBV7-2|TRBJ1-2|.
TGTGCCAGCAGCTTAGTGACAGGGCACTACACCTTC
CASSLVTGHYTF
>.|13|TRBV7-2|TRBJ2-7|.
TGTGCCAGCAGCGAAGGACAGACCTACGAGCAGTACTTC
CASSEGQTYEQYF
>.|14|TRBV11-3|TRBJ1-1|.
TGTGCCAGCAGCTTAGGCCCCGGGGGCACTGAAGCTTTCTTT
CASSLGPGGTEAFF
>TRBD1|15|TRBV19|TRBJ1-5|.
TGTGCCAGTAGAAGGGATCGGACAGGGCATCAGCCCCAGCATTTT
CASRRDRTGHQPQHF
>TRBD1|15|TRBV18|TRBJ2-2|.
TGTGCCAGCTCCCTGTACGGGACAGCCACCGGGGAGCTGTTTTTT
CASSLYGTATGELFF
>.|14|TRBV5-1|TRBJ2-7|.
TGCGCCAGCAGCTTACCGGGACTTGTATACGAGCAGTACTTC
CASSLPGLVYEQYF
>TRBD2|15|TRBV7-3|TRBJ2-1|.
TGTGCCAGCAGCTTAAGACTAGCGGGGTACAATGAGCAGTTCTTC
CASSLRLAGYNEQFF
>TRBD1|14|TRBV9|TRBJ2-7|.
TGTGCCAGCAGCGTATCTCGGGACAGCTACGAGCAGTACTTC
CASSVSRDSYEQYF
>.|13|TRBV19|TRBJ1-1|.
TGTGCCAGTAGTAGGGCAGCGAACACTGAAGCTTTCTTT
CASSRAANTEAFF
>TRBD1|14|TRBV4-1|TRBJ1-4|.
TGCGCCAGCAGCCCGGGACAGGGGAATGAAAAACTGTTTTTT
CASSPGQGNEKLFF
>TRBD1|16|TRBV5-5|TRBJ1-2|.
TGTGCCAGCAGCACCGGGACAGGGCTACGCCCGAGGGGCTACACCTTC
CASSTGTGLRPRGYTF
>TRBD1|16|TRBV5-8|TRBJ2-2|.
TGTGCCAGCAGCAGCGGCCGGACAGGGAACACCGGGGAGCTGTTTTTT
CASSSGRTGNTGELFF
>.|15|TRBV7-8|TRBJ1-5|.
TGTGCCAGCAGCTTTTGGCAGGGTAGAAATCAGCCCCAGCATTTT
CASSFWQGRNQPQHF
>.|12|TRBV2|TRBJ2-5|.
TGTGCCAGCCTCTACACGGGGGAGACCCAGTACTTC
CASLYTGETQYF
>.|14|TRBV9|TRBJ1-1|.
TGTGCCAGCAGCGTAGGGGCAGGGAACACTGAAGCTTTCTTT
CASSVGAGNTEAFF
>TRBD2|18|TRBV3-1/TRBV3-2|TRBJ2-2|.
TGTGCCAGCAGCCAAGGCTCACTAGCGGGGGAGGGCACCGGGGAGCTGTTTTTT
CASSQGSLAGEGTGELFF
>TRBD1|15|TRBV6-5|TRBJ1-6|.
TGTGCCAGCGGGGACAGAAGCTCCTATAATTCACCCCTCCACTTT
CASGDRSSYNSPLHF
>.|15|TRBV27|TRBJ1-2|few
TGTGCCAGCAGTTTATCCCAGGGGAATAACTATGGCTACACCTTC
CASSLSQGNNYGYTF